What follows are 28 T cell receptor beta chains derived from one specimen sequenced in a study of read filtering for tumor transcriptome and immune sequencing. The library was built from about 400 ng RNA with molecular barcoded adaptors for alpha/delta and beta/gamma chains. TCRdb independently ran MiXCR on the reads; one entry per CDR3 protein. The sample shows 35,000 to 40,000 distinct CDR3 sequences, 12% to 15% of them seen only once. Source material: a population of CD138-negative cells sorted from bone marrow. The receptors here all came from a donor at least 40 years old with multiple myeloma.

The rearrangement uses TRBV5-8 and TRBJ2-3, with TRBD2 identical over 12 bases. CDR3 length: 15 amino acids. V lost 1 base, J lost 4 bases, and 1 base stayed unmatched. Germline values: CDR1 SGHTS, CDR2 YDEGEE. The chain's CDR3 is CASSLRLAGADTQYF. CDR3 bases: TGTGCCAGCAGCTTGAGACTAGCGGGAGCAGATACGCAGTATTTT.

This clonotype was recorded at least ten times. V and J are TRBV11-3 and TRBJ2-7; 7 positions agree with TRBD2. Germline-derived CDR1 and CDR2 are SGHNT and YENEEA. V was pared by 4 bases and J by 2 bases, with 8 bases of the junction left unmatched. This CDR3 is built from 15 residues. CDR3 amino acids: CASSSGGIQTYEQYF. DNA for the CDR3: TGTGCCAGCAGCTCCGGGGGGATACAGACCTACGAGCAGTACTTC. Filled out from reference TRBV11-3 and TRBJ2-7, the complete variable domain reads EAGVVQSPRYKIIEKKQPVAFWCNPISGHNTLYWYLQNLGQGPELLIRYENEEAVDDSQLPKDRFSAERLKGVDSTLKIQPAELGDSAVYLCASSSGGIQTYEQYFGPGTRLTVT.

In its sample, this clonotype was seen many times. V is TRBV29-1 and J is TRBJ1-1, with D tentatively TRBD1 (5 bases). Germline V gene data show CDR1 as SQVTM and CDR2 as ANQGSEA. Trimming left V 6 bases short and J 5 bases short, with 7 bases between. CDR3 length: 10 amino acids. Here the CDR3 DNA reads TGCAGCGTAGGGGTTACTGAAGCTTTCTTT. Translating it yields CSVGVTEAFF.

This clonotype was observed a few times. V gene TRBV4-3 combines with J gene TRBJ2-2; 7 nucleotides align to TRBD1. From germline, CDR1 is LGHNA and CDR2 YSLEER. The CDR3 covers 16 residues. Trimming at V came to 4 bases and at J to 9 bases, leaving 14 bases not matched to a gene. CDR3 region: CASSLSTGQLARELFF. In nucleotides, the CDR3 is TGCGCCAGCAGCCTCTCGACGGGACAGCTAGCAAGGGAGCTGTTTTTT.

This clonotype was seen at least ten times. The CDR3: CSAPADTQYF. CDR3 in DNA: TGCAGTGCTCCGGCAGATACGCAGTATTTT. This chain connects TRBV20-1 to TRBJ2-3; D remains ambiguous. The V gene lost 5 bases and the J gene lost 4 bases, with 4 bases spanning the gap. Looked up from germline, CDR1 is DFQATT and CDR2 is SNEGSKA (reference sequence). The CDR3 spans 10 residues.

Ten or more counts support this clonotype. V gene TRBV5-1 combines with J gene TRBJ1-1, with D perhaps matching TRBD1 (5 bases). The V and J ends lost 4 bases and 8 bases respectively, with 12 bases between them. The CDR3 is 12 amino acids. Germline lookup yields CDR1 SGHRS and CDR2 YFSETQ. Here the CDR3 reads CASSIGQGEAFF. CDR3 coding DNA: TGCGCCAGCAGCATTGGGCAGGGAGAAGCTTTCTTT. The whole variable domain, filled in from reference TRBV5-1 and TRBJ1-1, reads KAGVTQTPRYLIKTRGQQVTLSCSPISGHRSVSWYQQTPGQGLQFLFEYFSETQRNKGNFPGRFSGRQFSNSRSEMNVSTLELGDSALYLCASSIGQGEAFFGQGTRLTVV.

This clonotype was seen more than once but under ten times. The chain uses TRBV7-2 and TRBJ2-7; TRBD2 might be the D (5 bases). Germline lookup yields CDR1 SGHTA and CDR2 FQGNSA. The CDR3 is 13 amino acids. V lost 8 bases to trimming and J lost 0 bases, with 11 bases between them. The CDR3 reads CASSWLASYEQYF. DNA of the CDR3: TGTGCCAGCTCTTGGCTAGCCTCCTACGAGCAGTACTTC.

This clonotype was detected many times. The chain recombines TRBV4-1 with TRBJ2-1; TRBD1 matches at 10 bases. The germline CDR1 and CDR2 sequences are MGHRA and YSYEKL. The CDR3 has 17 residues. Trimming took 3 bases from V and 5 from J; bases not matched to a gene: 10. Here the CDR3 reads CASSHPTGTGANNEQFF. The CDR3 coding sequence is TGCGCCAGCAGCCATCCGACCGGGACAGGGGCCAACAATGAGCAGTTCTTC.

This clonotype has ten or more counts. The rearrangement joins TRBV20-1 to TRBJ1-1, with D possibly TRBD1 on 5 matching bases. V lost 3 bases and J lost 6, with 11 bases in between. Germline V gives CDR1 DFQATT, CDR2 SNEGSKA (reference sequence). The CDR3 has 12 residues. The CDR3 is CSASPGTAEAFF. In nucleotides, the CDR3 is TGCAGTGCTAGCCCGGGGACGGCTGAAGCTTTCTTT.

To note about this clonotype: Being one base from a much bigger clone, this may be a read error. This chain connects TRBV23-1 to TRBJ2-3; the D gene is possibly TRBD2 (5 bases). TRBV23-1 is an ORF for which the function is uncertain. The CDR3 runs to 12 residues. V was shortened by 6 bases and J by 4 bases, with 8 bases between the two germline ends. The DNA for the CDR3 is TGCGCCAGCAGCCGGACTTCAGATACGCAGTATTTT. Amino acid sequence: CASSRTSDTQYF.

This clonotype occurred many times. The chain has TRBV30 and TRBJ2-4; 7 nucleotides agree with TRBD1. There are 16 residues in the CDR3. Trimming cost V 0 bases and J 1 base; bases outside gene matches: 6. Germline CDR1 is GTSNPN and CDR2 is SVGIG (reference sequence). CDR3 protein: CAWSVFIQGAKNIQYF. For the CDR3, the DNA is TGTGCCTGGAGTGTTTTTATACAGGGGGCCAAAAACATTCAGTACTTC.

This clonotype was recorded many times. The chain links TRBV2 to TRBJ1-2, with D maybe TRBD1 (5 bases). Trimming took 8 bases from V and 3 from J, leaving 16 bases between them. The CDR3 has 14 amino acids. Germline assignment: CDR1 SNHLY and CDR2 FYNNEI. CDR3 nucleotides: TGTGCCAGCCTCACTTCAACAGGATACTATGGCTACACCTTC. It encodes CASLTSTGYYGYTF.

Regarding this clonotype: This may be a read error, as it is one base from a much larger clone. The rearrangement links TRBV4-1 to TRBJ1-2, with D tentatively TRBD1 (6 bases). There are 15 residues in the CDR3. Germline values: CDR1 MGHRA, CDR2 YSYEKL. The CDR3 region has the DNA TGCGCCAGCAACCAAGAGGAGGGGGTTCTCTATGGCTACACCTTC. Translation: CASNQEEGVLYGYTF.

V is TRBV7-9 and J is TRBJ1-1, with D hard to call. The V end lost 1 base, the J end lost 6 bases, and 12 bases lay between the germline ends. From germline, CDR1 is SEHNR and CDR2 FQNEAQ (reference sequence). The length of the CDR3 is 14 residues. The CDR3 region has the DNA TGTGCCAGCAGCTTAGGTATCAGCTACCCTGAAGCTTTCTTT. This encodes CASSLGISYPEAFF. The entire variable domain, with the rest obtained from reference TRBV7-9 and TRBJ1-1, is as follows: DTGVSQNPRHKITKRGQNVTFRCDPISEHNRLYWYRQTLGQGPEFLTYFQNEAQLEKSRLLSDRFSAERPKGSFSTLEIQRTEQGDSAMYLCASSLGISYPEAFFGQGTRLTVV.

This clonotype was seen ten or more times. The chain is built from TRBV5-5 and TRBJ2-2, with 9 bases that match TRBD2. The ends lost 2 bases at V and 4 bases at J; junction bases unmatched: 9. The germline V gene encodes CDR1 SGHKS and CDR2 YYEKEE (reference sequence). CDR3 length: 17 amino acids. CDR3 sequence reads: CASSFSIAGGSTGELFF. The DNA of the CDR3 is TGTGCCAGCAGCTTTAGCATCGCGGGAGGGAGCACCGGGGAGCTGTTTTTT.

This clonotype was observed at least ten times. The gene calls are TRBV28 and TRBJ2-1; D gene uncertain. The CDR3 has 18 residues. Trimming took off 3 bases at V and 2 bases at J, with 20 bases between the two ends. From germline, CDR1 is MDHEN and CDR2 SYDVKM. CDR3 sequence reads: CASSFFQASPVPYNEQFF. CDR3 DNA: TGTGCCAGCAGTTTTTTTCAAGCGTCCCCGGTACCCTACAATGAGCAGTTCTTC.

Comments on this clonotype: Its ends do not fully match the called genes, so a read error is possible. This chain joins TRBV7-7 and TRBJ2-1; tentative D call: TRBD1 (5 bases). The CDR3 covers 15 residues. Germline V gene lookup returns CDR1 SSHAT and CDR2 FNYEAQ (reference sequence). CDR3: CASSLDVQGGHEQFF. CDR3 DNA: TGTGCTAGCAGCTTAGATGTCCAGGGTGGGCATGAGCAGTTCTTC.

This clonotype has a count of ten or more. V gene TRBV11-2 combines with J gene TRBJ2-7, with TRBD2 identical over 14 bases. Trimming cost V 6 bases and J 4 bases; bases outside gene matches: 11. This CDR3 has 17 residues. Germline V lookup: CDR1 SGHAT, CDR2 FQNNGV. The CDR3 protein is CASSRTSGGSASYEQYF. The CDR3 nucleotides are TGTGCCAGCAGTAGGACTAGCGGGGGGTCCGCGTCGTACGAGCAGTACTTC.

Many counts were recorded for this clonotype. The rearrangement joins TRBV7-9 to TRBJ1-2; the D gene is possibly TRBD1 (5 bases). From germline, CDR1 is SEHNR and CDR2 FQNEAQ (reference sequence). The CDR3 loop spans 12 amino acids. V lost 6 bases and J 2 bases, leaving 7 bases between the germline ends. The CDR3 DNA is TGTGCCAGCAGTACAGGCAACTATGGCTACACCTTC. This encodes CASSTGNYGYTF.

This clonotype came up many times. CDR3 DNA: TGTGCCAGCTCAAGGGGCACCTACGAGCAGTACTTC. The encoded protein is CASSRGTYEQYF. This chain links TRBV6-5 with TRBJ2-7, with TRBD1 as a possible D gene (5 bases). With 8 bases removed from V and 2 bases from J, the gap between germline ends came to 10 bases. The CDR3 is made up of 12 amino acids. In germline, CDR1 is MNHEY, CDR2 SVGAGI.

This clonotype has at least ten counts. CDR3 sequence reads: CASSLSASSTDTQYF. CDR3 DNA sequence: TGTGCCAGCAGCTTATCTGCTTCTAGCACAGATACGCAGTATTTT. This chain uses TRBV7-2 with TRBJ2-3; unclear D gene. Trimming stripped 2 bases from V and 0 bases from J, with 9 bases between. CDR3 size: 15 residues. Germline V lookup: CDR1 SGHTA, CDR2 FQGNSA. The variable domain in full, completed from reference TRBV7-2 and TRBJ2-3, reads GAGVSQSPSNKVTEKGKDVELRCDPISGHTALYWYRQSLGQGLEFLIYFQGNSAPDKSGLPSDRFSAERTGGSVSTLTIQRTQQEDSAVYLCASSLSASSTDTQYFGPGTRLTVL.

Regarding this clonotype: A much larger clone differs by one base, so this may be a read error. The chain carries TRBV20-1 and TRBJ1-6, with D possibly being TRBD1 (5 bases). Germline CDR1 reads DFQATT; CDR2 reads SNEGSKA (reference sequence). The CDR3 runs 15 residues. This CDR3 is CSATDVGGGNSSLHF. DNA of the CDR3: TGCAGTGCTACAGATGTGGGGGGAGGCAATTCATCCCTCCACTTT.

This clonotype was seen at least ten times. The chain has TRBV6-1 and TRBJ2-3, with a weak D call TRBD2 (5 bases). With 7 bases removed from V and 3 bases from J, the gap between germline ends came to 11 bases. Germline V lookup: CDR1 MNHNS, CDR2 SASEGT. CDR3 length: 13 residues. CDR3 in DNA: TGTGCCAGCACGGGATCGATGACAGATACGCAGTATTTT. Protein: CASTGSMTDTQYF.

On this clonotype itself: This may stem from a read error, because a much larger clone lies one nucleotide away. The V gene is TRBV5-1, the J gene TRBJ2-5; 8 positions agree with TRBD1. The CDR3 covers 14 residues. The V gene end was trimmed by 7 bases and the J gene end by 5 bases; junction bases not matched to a gene: 10. Germline CDR1 and CDR2: SGHRS and YFSETQ. This CDR3 is CASGNPGGRETQYF. For the CDR3, the DNA is TGCGCCAGCGGCAACCCAGGGGGCCGGGAGACCCAGTACTTC.

This chain links TRBV7-9 with TRBJ2-7, with D possibly being TRBD2 (5 bases). Trimming took 3 bases from V and 3 from J, leaving 12 bases between them. CDR1 is SEHNR and CDR2 is FQNEAQ in the germline V gene (reference sequence). The CDR3 contains 14 residues. Here the CDR3 DNA reads TGTGCCAGCAGCTTTTTGGGTCGGGACTACGAGCAGTACTTC. This sequence encodes CASSFLGRDYEQYF. The full variable domain, completed using reference TRBV7-9 and TRBJ2-7, is DTGVSQNPRHKITKRGQNVTFRCDPISEHNRLYWYRQTLGQGPEFLTYFQNEAQLEKSRLLSDRFSAERPKGSFSTLEIQRTEQGDSAMYLCASSFLGRDYEQYFGPGTRLTVT.

This clonotype has more than one count but fewer than ten. In nucleotides, the CDR3 is TGTGCCAGCAGCTCCGGGACTAGCGTAGTAGAGCAGTTCTTC. Translating gives CASSSGTSVVEQFF. The chain joins TRBV6-2 or TRBV6-3 to TRBJ2-1, with TRBD2 matching 10 bases. The germline gives CDR1 MNHEY, CDR2 SVGEGT. Trimming at V came to 6 bases and at J to 10 bases, leaving 9 bases not matched to a gene. This CDR3 has 14 amino acids.

This clonotype has a count of ten or more. The chain is built from TRBV6-1 and TRBJ2-3; unclear D gene. Germline CDR1 reads MNHNS; CDR2 reads SASEGT. The V gene lost 3 bases and the J gene lost 0 bases, with 19 bases spanning the gap. CDR3 size: 18 residues. CDR3 in DNA: TGTGCCAGCAGTGAGTATTCTTCGACTCTTGCTAGCACAGATACGCAGTATTTT. Protein sequence: CASSEYSSTLASTDTQYF.

In this sample, this clonotype turned up many times. This rearrangement joins TRBV5-5 to TRBJ1-1; D remains unclear. V lost 2 bases and J lost 0, with 5 bases in between. Germline lookup yields CDR1 SGHKS and CDR2 YYEKEE (reference sequence). This CDR3 spans 13 amino acids. CDR3 loop: CASSLSVNTEAFF. The CDR3 nucleotides are TGTGCCAGCAGCTTATCGGTGAACACTGAAGCTTTCTTT.